This entry lists 27 T cell receptor beta chains sequenced from one sample in a study of T cells in localized non-small cell lung cancer. Sequencing used immunoSEQ multiplex PCR; TCRdb keeps in-frame clones, though not all of them. Altogether approximately 30,000 clones are present, around 90% being singletons, with the ten largest covering roughly 2.9%. The sample was peripheral blood, taken before any cancer treatment. The receptor set was obtained from a woman aged 18-55 years with stage I lung adenocarcinoma.

This chain connects TRBV7-2 to TRBJ2-7; 7 bases map to TRBD1. The CDR3 has 15 amino acids. Unmatched junction bases numbered 3, after V lost 1 base and J lost 0 bases. Germline V gene sequence: CDR1 SGHTA, CDR2 FQGNSA. This CDR3 is CASSLVDRASYEQYF. The CDR3 nucleotides are TGTGCCAGCAGCTTAGTAGACAGGGCCTCCTACGAGCAGTACTTC.

This clone was seen only a few times. V is TRBV5-1 and J is TRBJ1-1; D is uncertain. The CDR3 consists of 14 residues. CDR1 is SGHRS and CDR2 is YFSETQ in the germline V gene. Trimming cost V 4 bases and J 0 bases, with 10 bases left between them. The chain's CDR3 is CASSPVGMNTEAFF. The CDR3, as DNA: TGCGCCAGCAGCCCCGTGGGTATGAACACTGAAGCTTTCTTT. Looking up the rest from reference TRBV5-1 and TRBJ1-1 gives the full variable domain: KAGVTQTPRYLIKTRGQQVTLSCSPISGHRSVSWYQQTPGQGLQFLFEYFSETQRNKGNFPGRFSGRQFSNSRSEMNVSTLELGDSALYLCASSPVGMNTEAFFGQGTRLTVV.

This sequence joins TRBV7-9 and TRBJ2-5; 8 nucleotides align to TRBD1. Germline CDR1 reads SEHNR; CDR2 reads FQNEAQ (reference sequence). The CDR3 length is 14 residues. The V segment lost 5 bases and the J segment 3 bases; nucleotides outside the gene matches: 5. The CDR3 nucleotides are TGTGCCAGCAGCCCAGTGGACAGGGAAGAGACCCAGTACTTC. Its protein is CASSPVDREETQYF.

The rearrangement joins TRBV18 to TRBJ2-1, with D unresolved. V was clipped by 4 bases and J by 4 bases, with 8 bases between them. The V gene's germline CDR1 is KGHSH and CDR2 LQKENI. This CDR3 has 13 amino acids. CDR3 residues: CASSLGPYNEQFF. The DNA of the CDR3 is TGTGCCAGCTCACTAGGACCTTACAATGAGCAGTTCTTC.

In DNA, the CDR3 is TGTGCCAGCAGTTACTCGATGGGGGAAGCGATCACTGAAGCTTTCTTT. This encodes CASSYSMGEAITEAFF. V usage is TRBV6-5 and J usage is TRBJ1-1, with D maybe TRBD1 (5 bases). This CDR3 is 16 amino acids long. Germline CDR1 reads MNHEY; CDR2 reads SVGAGI. Trimming removed 0 bases from V and 4 bases from J, with 15 bases in between.

The rearrangement joins TRBV19 to TRBJ2-1; a weak D match, TRBD2 (6 bases). Trimming removed 4 bases at V and 7 bases at J, with 14 bases between. Germline CDR1 reads LNHDA; CDR2 reads SQIVND (reference sequence). The CDR3 is 14 amino acids. The chain's CDR3 is CASSRMAGGNEQFF. DNA of the CDR3: TGTGCCAGTAGTAGAATGGCAGGAGGGAATGAGCAGTTCTTC.

The chain recombines TRBV4-3 with TRBJ2-7, with TRBD1 matching over 10 bases. Germline V CDR1 and CDR2: LGHNA, YSLEER. The CDR3 is made up of 16 amino acids. V dropped 1 base and J dropped 6; count of bases not matched to a gene: 9. The CDR3 here is CASSQAQTGTGVEQYF. The CDR3 bases are TGCGCCAGCAGCCAAGCACAAACCGGGACAGGGGTCGAGCAGTACTTC.

V usage is TRBV29-1 and J usage is TRBJ2-6; 9 bases agree with TRBD1. Looked up from germline, CDR1 is SQVTM and CDR2 is ANQGSEA. V lost 4 bases to trimming and J lost 1 base; unmatched junction nucleotides: 8. This CDR3 contains 17 residues. The CDR3 here is CSVGLDRGSSGANVLTF. CDR3 nucleotide sequence: TGCAGCGTTGGCCTGGACAGGGGTTCTTCTGGGGCCAACGTCCTGACTTTC.

The J gene is TRBJ1-1, the V gene TRBV4-1; D ambiguous. CDR1 MGHRA and CDR2 YSYEKL come from the germline V gene. The CDR3 loop spans 15 amino acids. The ends were cut back, 1 base at V and 3 bases at J, with 12 bases in the middle. CDR3 sequence (DNA): TGCGCCAGCAGCCAAGGAGAGCGGGTGTACACTGAAGCTTTCTTT. Amino acids: CASSQGERVYTEAFF.

CDR3 in amino acids: CASSRRTGGGYNEQFF. In nucleotides, the CDR3 is TGTGCCAGCAGCAGGCGGACAGGGGGAGGATACAATGAGCAGTTCTTC. The chain combines TRBV4-2 with TRBJ2-1, with TRBD1 identical over 10 bases. Germline loops: CDR1 LGHNA, CDR2 YNFKEQ. The junction had 8 bases not matched to a gene; V was cut back by 5 bases and J by 4 bases. This CDR3 has 16 amino acids.

The chain has TRBV27 and TRBJ1-1; D uncertain. The CDR3 loop spans 14 amino acids. Germline V gene sequence: CDR1 MNHEY, CDR2 SMNVEV (reference sequence). V was clipped by 5 bases and J by 0 bases, with 10 bases between them. The CDR3 region is CASSREAMNTEAFF. The CDR3 DNA sequence: TGTGCCAGCAGTCGTGAAGCGATGAACACTGAAGCTTTCTTT.

V gene TRBV28 combines with J gene TRBJ1-2, with TRBD1 matching over 7 bases. After removal of 3 bases from V and 5 bases from J, the junction contained 12 bases not matched to a gene. Germline V gene sequence: CDR1 MDHEN, CDR2 SYDVKM. CDR3 length equals 16 residues. The CDR3 nucleotides are TGTGCCAGCAGTTTGACAGGGCCAAATCTGAAGTATGGCTACACCTTC. Encoded protein: CASSLTGPNLKYGYTF.

The chain uses TRBV29-1 and TRBJ2-1; 14 bases agree with TRBD2. The V gene end was trimmed by 3 bases and the J gene end by 6 bases; junction bases not matched to a gene: 4. The CDR3 runs to 15 residues. From germline, CDR1 is SQVTM and CDR2 ANQGSEA. CDR3 bases: TGCAGCGTTGACGGGACTAGCGGGGGAGGCAATGAGCAGTTCTTC. The encoded protein is CSVDGTSGGGNEQFF.

This chain joins TRBV28 and TRBJ2-3; 11 bases are a match to TRBD2. The V gene end was trimmed by 7 bases and the J gene end by 2 bases; junction bases not matched to a gene: 8. The CDR3 spans 16 residues. Per the germline V gene, CDR1 is MDHEN and CDR2 is SYDVKM. The CDR3 reads CASISGLADLTDTQYF. The DNA of the CDR3 is TGTGCCAGCATCTCGGGACTAGCGGATCTCACAGATACGCAGTATTTT.

CDR3: CASSSSEGLGLHNEQFF. The CDR3 nucleotides are TGTGCCAGCAGCTCGTCGGAGGGGCTCGGGCTCCACAATGAGCAGTTCTTC. J is TRBJ2-1 and V is TRBV7-6; D is possibly TRBD2 (6 bases). V lost 4 bases and J 5 bases, leaving 21 bases between the germline ends. This CDR3 has 17 residues. CDR1 and CDR2 (germline): SGHVS, FNYEAQ.

This chain joins TRBV11-3 and TRBJ2-7; tentative D call: TRBD1 (6 bases). The CDR3 is 14 amino acids. In germline, CDR1 is SGHNT, CDR2 YENEEA. V lost 5 bases and J 0 bases, leaving 11 bases between the germline ends. The CDR3 sequence: CASSPGQSSYEQYF. For the CDR3, the DNA is TGTGCCAGCAGCCCAGGACAGAGCTCCTACGAGCAGTACTTC.

The CDR3 reads CASSSAGTQNTGELFF. CDR3 nucleotides: TGTGCCAGCAGCTCCGCCGGGACCCAGAACACCGGGGAGCTGTTTTTT. This sequence joins TRBV7-3 and TRBJ2-2, with D possibly called TRBD1 or TRBD2 (5 bases each). The CDR3 runs 16 residues. V lost 4 bases to trimming and J lost 1 base, with 13 bases between them. The germline gives CDR1 SGHTA, CDR2 FQGTGA.

The chain combines TRBV19 with TRBJ2-7, with 12 bases fitting TRBD2. From germline, CDR1 is LNHDA and CDR2 SQIVND (reference sequence). Trimming removed 6 bases from V and 6 bases from J; junction bases left unmatched: 12. The CDR3 has 16 residues. CDR3 nucleotide sequence: TGTGCCAGTAGCTCAATATCTAGCGGGAGGGCCGGCGAGCAGTACTTC. Translating it yields CASSSISSGRAGEQYF.

The chain links TRBV28 to TRBJ1-5; D not resolved. The CDR3 contains 14 residues. From germline, CDR1 is MDHEN and CDR2 SYDVKM. V lost 7 bases and J 6 bases, leaving 16 bases between the germline ends. The CDR3 spells CASIKAIVAQPQHF. CDR3 nucleotide sequence: TGTGCCAGCATCAAGGCTATCGTCGCTCAGCCCCAGCATTTT.

The chain employs TRBV27 and TRBJ2-1, with 11 bases matching TRBD2. CDR1 and CDR2 (germline): MNHEY, SMNVEV (reference sequence). This CDR3 contains 15 residues. The junction had 3 bases not matched to a gene; V was cut back by 6 bases and J by 2 bases. The CDR3 region has the DNA TGTGCCAGCAGCCTGGGACTAGCGGCCTACAATGAGCAGTTCTTC. Translating gives CASSLGLAAYNEQFF.

J is TRBJ2-4 and V is TRBV29-1; D gene unclear. CDR1 SQVTM and CDR2 ANQGSEA come from the germline V gene. The CDR3 loop spans 15 amino acids. Trimming shortened V by 7 bases and J by 0 bases, and 16 bases separated the two germline ends. The CDR3 nucleotides are TGCAGCGCCACCCAGGCAGACCTAGCCAAAAACATTCAGTACTTC. It yields the protein CSATQADLAKNIQYF.

This clone has just one count. The rearrangement links TRBV18 to TRBJ2-3; TRBD2 matches at 13 bases. Germline CDR1 reads KGHSH; CDR2 reads LQKENI. This CDR3 is built from 20 residues. The J segment lost 0 bases and the V segment lost 1 base, leaving 10 bases of the junction unmatched. The CDR3 loop reads CASSPQGIGTSGTSTDTQYF. The DNA of the CDR3 is TGTGCCAGCTCACCACAGGGTATCGGGACTAGCGGGACTAGCACAGATACGCAGTATTTT.

The J gene is TRBJ1-1, the V gene TRBV29-1; D uncertain. V gave up 4 bases and J gave up 1 base, with 10 bases separating them. Germline lookup yields CDR1 SQVTM and CDR2 ANQGSEA. The CDR3 is 13 amino acids. The CDR3 nucleotides read TGCAGCGTTGTCCACCCGACGAACACTGAAGCTTTCTTT. Residues: CSVVHPTNTEAFF.

This chain uses TRBV27 with TRBJ1-2; D is possibly TRBD1 (5 bases). Germline CDR1 and CDR2: MNHEY and SMNVEV (reference sequence). The germline V and J ends were trimmed by 0 bases and 4 bases, with 18 bases remaining between them. The CDR3 has 17 residues. CDR3 loop: CASSLSVETGIGYGYTF. The CDR3 DNA sequence: TGTGCCAGCAGTTTATCGGTCGAAACAGGTATCGGCTATGGCTACACCTTC.

V usage is TRBV30 and J usage is TRBJ2-2; D is unclear. Germline V lookup: CDR1 GTSNPN, CDR2 SVGIG (reference sequence). Trimming left V 2 bases short and J 5 bases short, with 3 bases between. The CDR3 runs 11 residues. The CDR3 DNA sequence: TGTGCCTGGAGTTTGACCGGGGAGCTGTTTTTT. It is translated as CAWSLTGELFF.

The chain's CDR3 is CASSGRSGQGRGRNTGELFF. CDR3 bases: TGTGCCAGCAGCGGACGCTCGGGACAGGGAAGGGGAAGGAACACCGGGGAGCTGTTTTTT. V usage is TRBV28 and J usage is TRBJ2-2, with 9 bases identical to TRBD1. CDR1 and CDR2 from the germline V gene are MDHEN and SYDVKM. V shed 6 bases, J shed 1 base, and the junction held 18 bases outside the gene matches. CDR3 length: 20 amino acids. Looking up the rest from reference TRBV28 and TRBJ2-2 gives the full variable domain: DVKVTQSSRYLVKRTGEKVFLECVQDMDHENMFWYRQDPGLGLRLIYFSYDVKMKEKGDIPEGYSVSREKKERFSLILESASTNQTSMYLCASSGRSGQGRGRNTGELFFGEGSRLTVL.

The gene calls are TRBV7-9 and TRBJ2-2; D is unresolved. CDR1 is SEHNR and CDR2 is FQNEAQ in the germline V gene (reference sequence). This CDR3 region has 14 residues. Between the trimmed V and J ends, which lost 3 bases and 2 bases, there was a span of 7 bases. The CDR3 sequence: CASSFVGNTGELFF. The CDR3 bases are TGTGCCAGCAGCTTTGTCGGAAACACCGGGGAGCTGTTTTTT.